This T cell receptor beta chain derives from a study of CD8 T cells in Susac syndrome. cDNA came from roughly 0.53 to 1 ug RNA primed by random hexamers. Coverage of TCR beta CDR3 amplification by immunoSEQ multiplex PCR extended to 54 Vbeta and 13 Jbeta. Each CDR3 protein is one row after TCRdb ran MiXCR on the immunoSEQ multiplex PCR reads. The sample contains some 220,000 distinct CDR3 sequences, about 95% of which appear only once. The multiple sclerosis controls were treatment-naive patients affected by stable or active relapsing-remitting disease. With 4 bases clipped from V and 8 bases from J, the junction kept 12 bases outside the gene matches. The CDR3 is 16 residues long. Germline loops: CDR1 SGDLS, CDR2 YYNGEE.

The receptor comes from a human donor with multiple sclerosis. The sample taken for sequencing was CD4+ T cells from PBMCs. This chain uses TRBV9 with TRBJ2-1; 10 bases match TRBD2. The DNA for the CDR3 is TGTGCCAGCAGCAGCGGGGGGAGGACTAGCGGTGATGAGCAGTTCTTC. It encodes CASSSGGRTSGDEQFF.